This TCR beta chain came from a study of blood T cell repertoires in COVID-19. For the study at large: Sample material is recorded as cDNA or gDNA derived from T cells, B-cell-depleted T cells, or PBMCs.

V was clipped by 0 bases and J by 6 bases, with 11 bases between them. The germline gives CDR1 MNHEY, CDR2 SMNVEV (reference sequence). The CDR3 contains 14 residues. As originally analysed: Reference gene primer amplification gave estimated nucleated cell counts. Produced via immunoSEQ multiplex PCR; TCRdb's table is partial and in-frame only. V and J calls and clone size are those listed in that table; D and trimming were worked out from the DNA. The repertoire holds roughly 74,000 clones, with 70% to 90% as singletons. The receptor was isolated from a woman of 80 years or more with active or convalescent COVID-19. Sequenced input: peripheral blood. J is TRBJ1-1 and V is TRBV27; no reliable D call. CDR3 amino acids: CASSLSRVGAEAFF. DNA for the CDR3: TGTGCCAGCAGTTTATCTCGCGTCGGGGCTGAAGCTTTCTTT.